Following are 8 T cell receptor beta chains from one sample sequenced in a study of shared clonotypes between healthy human individuals. The data were produced by immunoSEQ multiplex PCR, yet TCRdb's version contains in-frame clones alone and is incomplete. The data contain about 960,000 clones, roughly 72% of them singletons. Sequencing input: memory CD4+ T cells sorted from blood. Described subset: CD45RA-negative fraction. The receptors derive from a man aged 18 to 30 in good health.

The CDR3, as DNA: TGTGCCAGCAGCTACCCCGGGCGAGCGGGGGCCTACGAGCAGTACTTC. Translation: CASSYPGRAGAYEQYF. This chain joins TRBV11-2 and TRBJ2-7, with 8 bases matching TRBD2. V lost 4 bases, J lost 2 bases, and 10 bases stayed unmatched. The CDR3 is 16 amino acids. The germline V gene encodes CDR1 SGHAT and CDR2 FQNNGV.

The gene calls are TRBV19 and TRBJ1-4; D ambiguous. Deletions cut 8 bases from V and 7 bases from J, with 5 bases between. Germline V gene data show CDR1 as LNHDA and CDR2 as SQIVND (reference sequence). The CDR3 totals 10 residues. DNA for the CDR3: TGTGCCAGTTTAGGTGAAAAACTGTTTTTT. Protein: CASLGEKLFF. The whole variable domain, filled in from reference TRBV19 and TRBJ1-4, reads DGGITQSPKYLFRKEGQNVTLSCEQNLNHDAMYWYRQDPGQGLRLIYYSQIVNDFQKGDIAEGYSVSREKKESFPLTVTSAQKNPTAFYLCASLGEKLFFGSGTQLSVL.

The chain has TRBV28 and TRBJ2-7, with a weak D call TRBD2 (6 bases). The V gene's germline CDR1 is MDHEN and CDR2 SYDVKM. V was cut by 2 bases and J by 0 bases, with 14 bases left in between. The CDR3 length is 16 residues. CDR3 sequence (DNA): TGTGCCAGCAGTTTAAACCCGGGACTCAGCTCCTACGAGCAGTACTTC. Amino acid sequence: CASSLNPGLSSYEQYF.

This clone was detected only a few times. This chain connects TRBV7-6 to TRBJ1-1; the match to TRBD1 covers 7 bases. This CDR3 comprises 15 residues. The germline CDR1 and CDR2 sequences are SGHVS and FNYEAQ. Losses at the gene ends were 4 bases for V and 0 bases for J; bases not matched to a gene: 5. CDR3 sequence reads: CASSSTTGMNTEAFF. Written as DNA, the CDR3 is TGTGCCAGCAGCTCAACGACAGGGATGAACACTGAAGCTTTCTTT. The full variable domain, in which reference TRBV7-6 and TRBJ1-1 provide the parts outside the CDR3, is GAGVSQSPRYKVTKRGQDVALRCDPISGHVSLYWYRQALGQGPEFLTYFNYEAQQDKSGLPNDRFSAERPEGSISTLTIQRTEQRDSAMYRCASSSTTGMNTEAFFGQGTRLTVV.

The chain combines TRBV6-6 with TRBJ2-3; 8 bases are shared with TRBD2. The germline gives CDR1 MNHNY, CDR2 SVGAGI (reference sequence). CDR3 length: 14 residues. The trim removed 6 bases at V and 5 bases at J, leaving 7 bases unmatched. In DNA form, the CDR3 reads TGTGCCAGCAGCGAAGGACTAGCCGGAGATACGCAGTATTTT. Its translation: CASSEGLAGDTQYF.

The V gene is TRBV2, the J gene TRBJ2-3; no definite D call. V lost 10 bases and J lost 3, with 14 bases in between. The CDR3 totals 13 residues. From germline, CDR1 is SNHLY and CDR2 FYNNEI. The DNA for the CDR3 is TGTGCCAAAAAGGGCAGGAAGACAGATACGCAGTATTTT. This translates into CAKKGRKTDTQYF.

This clone was seen a handful of times. The chain couples TRBV6-1 to TRBJ1-3, with TRBD1 matching 7 bases. The CDR3 contains 14 residues. Germline assignment: CDR1 MNHNS and CDR2 SASEGT. V dropped 5 bases and J dropped 1; count of bases not matched to a gene: 2. The CDR3 sequence: CASSPGGSGNTIYF. The DNA for the CDR3 is TGTGCCAGCAGTCCAGGGGGATCTGGAAACACCATATATTTT.

The chain uses TRBV4-2 and TRBJ2-2; D is ambiguous. Per the germline V gene, CDR1 is LGHNA and CDR2 is YNFKEQ. The CDR3 is made up of 12 amino acids. The germline V and J ends were trimmed by 1 base and 6 bases, with 3 bases remaining between them. This CDR3 is CASSQAAGELFF. DNA for the CDR3: TGTGCCAGCAGCCAAGCGGCCGGGGAGCTGTTTTTT.